This record concerns one TCR beta chain sequence. Its cognate antigen is unknown. Healthy and HIV-negative, the adult donors had no recent acute infections or vaccinations. The data are from a study of shared clonotypes between healthy human individuals. Regarding the study as a whole: Generally, naive subsets came out with larger estimated richness than memory subsets.

Deep-level running was used for the assay. On sorted subsets, replicate PCRs used approximately 190 ng DNA, or around 30,000 T cell genomes. Generated by immunoSEQ multiplex PCR, the TCRdb table keeps only in-frame clones and is missing some. The repertoire consists of fewer than 1.6 million clones, with roughly 98.5% occurring once and the leading ten covering about 0.34%. The CDR3 runs to 11 residues. CDR1 is MDHEN, CDR2 SYDVKM, per germline. The V and J ends lost 8 bases and 4 bases, in that order; junction bases with no gene match: 2. This TCR derives from a man aged 30 to 45 in good health. Specimen: naive CD4+ T cells sorted from blood. The subset here: CD45RA+ positively selected. V usage is TRBV28 and J usage is TRBJ2-7, with 7 positions matching TRBD2. CDR3 residues: CASGRAYEQYF. CDR3 sequence (DNA): TGTGCCAGCGGGAGGGCGTACGAGCAGTACTTC.